These T cell receptor beta chains were read from a single sample in a study of cytomegalovirus exposure and HLA in healthy donors. Only in-frame clones appear in the TCRdb table, and some are missing; sequencing was by immunoSEQ multiplex PCR. The data contain about 140,000 clones, around 80% of them singletons. Material for sequencing was PBMCs. The receptor set was obtained from a man younger than 35 in good health and CMV-seropositive. Both conserved end residues are part of each CDR3. Each record gives: J gene, V gene, clone size, D gene, CDR3 protein, CDR3 DNA. A D gene is named only where the DNA matches it firmly. Where a row states a size, it is once, few, many or the class of an expanded clone; other rows omit it.

TRBJ1-5,TRBV6-6,.,.,CASSHRAADSNQPQHF,TGTGCCAGCAGTCACAGGGCAGCAGATAGCAATCAGCCCCAGCATTTT
TRBJ2-7,TRBV6-5,.,.,CASSQIPTSNYEQYF,TGTGCCAGCAGTCAAATACCCACTAGTAACTACGAGCAGTACTTC
TRBJ2-6,TRBV2,.,.,CASSELRVARSSGANVLTF,TGTGCCAGCAGTGAATTACGTGTTGCGAGGAGCTCTGGGGCCAACGTCCTGACTTTC
TRBJ2-7,TRBV27,.,.,CASSPAFGRLRKYSYEQYF,TGTGCCAGCAGCCCCGCCTTCGGCAGACTAAGAAAATACTCCTACGAGCAGTACTTC
TRBJ1-4,TRBV11-2,once,TRBD1,CASSLEGQTYNEKLFF,TGTGCCAGCAGCCTTGAGGGACAGACCTATAATGAAAAACTGTTTTTT
TRBJ2-7,TRBV6-1,few,TRBD2,CASTRGETIEQYF,TGTGCCAGCACCCGGGGGGAGACTATCGAGCAGTACTTC
TRBJ2-7,TRBV11-2,.,.,CASSLAGAGAPGEQYF,TGTGCCAGCAGCTTAGCTGGGGCAGGGGCCCCGGGTGAGCAGTACTTC
TRBJ2-1,TRBV29-1,.,TRBD2,CSVEVSRTSPIDEQFF,TGCAGCGTTGAGGTTTCCAGGACTAGTCCGATCGATGAGCAGTTCTTC
TRBJ1-2,TRBV5-4,.,.,CASSLISGVDGYTF,TGTGCCAGCAGCTTGATATCGGGTGTGGATGGCTACACCTTC
TRBJ2-7,TRBV29-1,.,TRBD2,CSVKLAGRTEQYF,TGCAGCGTTAAACTAGCGGGGCGGACCGAGCAGTACTTC
TRBJ2-1,TRBV11-2,.,.,CASSLYPEQVDPGTEQFF,TGTGCCAGCAGCTTATACCCGGAACAGGTGGACCCAGGCACTGAGCAGTTCTTC
TRBJ2-5,TRBV28,.,TRBD2,CASSGRERLAQYF,TGTGCCAGCAGTGGGCGGGAGCGGCTGGCCCAGTACTTC
TRBJ2-1,TRBV6-5,.,TRBD2,CASRLAGDNEQFF,TGTGCCAGCCGACTAGCGGGAGACAATGAGCAGTTCTTC
TRBJ2-5,TRBV7-3,few,TRBD2,CASSQVAGGPQYF,TGTGCCAGCAGCCAAGTAGCGGGAGGGCCCCAGTACTTC
TRBJ1-3,TRBV30,.,.,CAWRGNGAIYF,TGTGCCTGGAGGGGGAACGGGGCCATATATTTT
TRBJ1-2,TRBV28,.,.,CASRYQNRDRGYTF,TGTGCCAGCAGGTATCAAAACAGGGATAGAGGCTACACCTTC
TRBJ2-7,TRBV18,.,.,CASSPTASEQYF,TGTGCCAGCTCACCCACAGCCTCCGAGCAGTACTTC
TRBJ2-1,TRBV10-3,.,TRBD1,CAISKQGPSYNEQFF,TGTGCCATCAGTAAACAGGGGCCCTCCTACAATGAGCAGTTCTTC